These 20 T cell receptor beta chains share one sample of origin, sequenced in a study of T cell repertoires in cytomegalovirus infection. Each CDR3 protein is one row after TCRdb ran MiXCR on the reads. The table has approximately 1,000,000 distinct CDR3 sequences, 30% to 40% seen once. The antigens of these receptors remain unknown. Source: cultured CD8+ T cells from PBMCs, taken from culture after CMV antigen stimulation. These receptors came from a human donor in good health (CMV status not recorded). Some clones in this sample may be carry-over from other donors' samples.

The V call is TRBV6-2 or TRBV6-3, the J call TRBJ2-2; no clear D gene. Germline CDR1 reads MNHEY; CDR2 reads SVGEGT. This CDR3 comprises 15 residues. The germline V and J ends were trimmed by 7 bases and 3 bases, with 15 bases remaining between them. CDR3 sequence: CASTQPTQYTGELFF. CDR3 in DNA: TGTGCCAGCACACAACCGACTCAATACACCGGGGAGCTGTTTTTT.

This chain connects TRBV7-3 to TRBJ2-1; D remains unclear. Per germline, CDR1 SGHTA and CDR2 FQGTGA. V was clipped by 5 bases and J by 8 bases, with 16 bases between them. CDR3 length: 14 amino acids. This CDR3 reads CASSVRSKDDEQFF. CDR3 coding DNA: TGTGCCAGCAGCGTAAGGTCTAAGGACGATGAGCAGTTCTTC.

This clonotype was observed a handful of times. V and J are TRBV7-6 and TRBJ2-1; D not certain. Trimming pared 5 bases from V and 6 bases from J, leaving 11 bases between. The CDR3 consists of 13 residues. The germline V gene encodes CDR1 SGHVS and CDR2 FNYEAQ. DNA for the CDR3: TGTGCCAGCAGCGCATATGGTCCCAATGAGCAGTTCTTC. It codes for CASSAYGPNEQFF.

The genes are TRBV25-1 and TRBJ2-5; D call uncertain. Trimming shortened V by 4 bases and J by 3 bases, and 15 bases separated the two germline ends. This CDR3 has 15 amino acids. The germline gives CDR1 MGHDK, CDR2 SYGVNS. Here the CDR3 DNA reads TGTGCCAGCAGTGGCCCCCACGGCCGCGAAGAGACCCAGTACTTC. This sequence encodes CASSGPHGREETQYF. Based on the CDR3 plus reference TRBV25-1 and TRBJ2-5, the full variable domain is EADIYQTPRYLVIGTGKKITLECSQTMGHDKMYWYQQDPGMELHLIHYSYGVNSTEKGDLSSESTVSRIRTEHFPLTLESARPSHTSQYLCASSGPHGREETQYFGPGTRLLVL.

J is TRBJ2-2 and V is TRBV19; no clear D gene. Germline V gene data show CDR1 as LNHDA and CDR2 as SQIVND (reference sequence). This CDR3 has 16 residues. V shed 4 bases and J shed 0 bases, with 12 bases lying between them. The CDR3 DNA sequence: TGTGCCAGTAGTACTGTCACAGACTCGAACACCGGGGAGCTGTTTTTT. Translating it yields CASSTVTDSNTGELFF.

This rearrangement joins TRBV11-2 to TRBJ2-3; tentative D call: TRBD1 (5 bases). The CDR3 is 16 amino acids. Trimming removed 5 bases at V and 2 bases at J, with 17 bases between. Per the germline V gene, CDR1 is SGHAT and CDR2 is FQNNGV. CDR3 sequence reads: CASSHQPGIITDTQYF. CDR3 nucleotide sequence: TGTGCCAGCAGCCATCAGCCAGGGATAATCACAGATACGCAGTATTTT.

The genes are TRBV7-9 and TRBJ2-5, with 7 nucleotides matching TRBD2. Trimming cost V 5 bases and J 10 bases; bases outside gene matches: 7. In germline, CDR1 is SEHNR, CDR2 FQNEAQ (reference sequence). This CDR3 is built from 12 residues. The chain's CDR3 is CASSVQAGFQYF. In nucleotides, the CDR3 is TGTGCCAGCAGCGTACAAGCGGGGTTCCAGTACTTC. The full variable domain, with the rest looked up from reference TRBV7-9 and TRBJ2-5, is DTGVSQNPRHKITKRGQNVTFRCDPISEHNRLYWYRQTLGQGPEFLTYFQNEAQLEKSRLLSDRFSAERPKGSFSTLEIQRTEQGDSAMYLCASSVQAGFQYFGPGTRLLVL.

This clonotype turned up a few times. The chain is built from TRBV24-1 and TRBJ2-2; 15 bases fit TRBD2. V was pared by 2 bases and J by 3 bases, with 6 bases of the junction left unmatched. This CDR3 is 19 amino acids long. The germline gives CDR1 KGHDR, CDR2 SFDVKD. CDR3 bases: TGTGCCACCAGTGATTCCGGGACTAGCGGGGGGCCGTACACCGGGGAGCTGTTTTTT. Its translation: CATSDSGTSGGPYTGELFF.

V gene TRBV7-6 combines with J gene TRBJ2-2, with no clear D. The CDR3 contains 14 residues. CDR1 is SGHVS and CDR2 is FNYEAQ in the germline V gene. Trimming took 3 bases from V and 5 from J, leaving 10 bases between them. Written as DNA, the CDR3 is TGTGCCAGCAGCTTTCCAATGTCAACCGGGGAGCTGTTTTTT. It translates to CASSFPMSTGELFF.

This clonotype was detected only a few times. The CDR3 DNA reads TGTGCCAGCAGTACGACTGGACTAGCTGAATGGGAGACCCAGTACTTC. It codes for CASSTTGLAEWETQYF. The chain couples TRBV7-9 to TRBJ2-5, with 8 bases aligning to TRBD2. CDR3 length: 16 residues. Germline V gives CDR1 SEHNR, CDR2 FQNEAQ (reference sequence). V was pared by 6 bases and J by 5 bases, with 14 bases of the junction left unmatched.

V gene TRBV7-9 combines with J gene TRBJ2-2; D tentatively reads TRBD1 or TRBD2 (5 bases each). Deletions cut 10 bases from V and 5 bases from J, with 14 bases between. CDR1 and CDR2 (germline): SEHNR, FQNEAQ (reference sequence). CDR3 size: 13 residues. CDR3 sequence: CATPGPQTGELFF. The CDR3 DNA reads as TGTGCCACCCCGGGACCCCAGACCGGGGAGCTGTTTTTT.

J is TRBJ2-3 and V is TRBV4-1; 7 bases are a match to TRBD2. V dropped 1 base and J dropped 5; count of bases not matched to a gene: 6. Germline V lookup: CDR1 MGHRA, CDR2 YSYEKL. This CDR3 comprises 15 residues. The CDR3 sequence is CASSQVPSGVDTQYF. The CDR3 DNA is TGCGCCAGCAGCCAAGTTCCGAGCGGGGTAGATACGCAGTATTTT.

This clonotype appeared a few times. The CDR3 DNA reads TGTGCCAGCAGTGAACTCTACAGACGGCGGGGGCCTTACACAGATACGCAGTATTTT. As protein: CASSELYRRRGPYTDTQYF. The chain links TRBV6-5 to TRBJ2-3; a possible D gene is TRBD2 (7 bases). V lost 5 bases and J 2 bases, leaving 26 bases between the germline ends. The CDR3 is 19 amino acids. CDR1 and CDR2 from the germline V gene are MNHEY and SVGAGI.

The chain combines TRBV6-6 with TRBJ2-3; D unclear. This CDR3 region has 13 residues. V was shortened by 0 bases and J by 5 bases, with 6 bases between the two germline ends. Germline values: CDR1 MNHNY, CDR2 SVGAGI (reference sequence). The CDR3 sequence is CASSYSAKDTQYF. CDR3 nucleotides: TGTGCCAGCAGTTACTCAGCCAAAGATACGCAGTATTTT.

This clonotype was seen a few times. The chain uses TRBV29-1 and TRBJ2-7, with D maybe TRBD2 (6 bases). Germline CDR1 and CDR2: SQVTM and ANQGSEA. The CDR3 has 14 residues. V was pared by 6 bases and J by 0 bases, with 15 bases between. CDR3 bases: TGCAGCGTAGGTGGGGACTTCAGCTCCTACGAGCAGTACTTC. Translating it yields CSVGGDFSSYEQYF.

This rearrangement joins TRBV4-3 to TRBJ1-1, with 10 bases lining up with TRBD1. This CDR3 region has 15 residues. V trimming: 0 bases; J trimming: 5 bases; junction bases outside the gene matches: 3. Germline values: CDR1 LGHNA, CDR2 YSLEER. CDR3 sequence: CASSQDWTGGTEAFF. CDR3 bases: TGCGCCAGCAGCCAAGATTGGACAGGGGGGACTGAAGCTTTCTTT.

The rearrangement uses TRBV20-1 and TRBJ2-3, with D unresolved. The CDR3 length is 14 residues. The germline gives CDR1 DFQATT, CDR2 SNEGSKA (reference sequence). V gave up 6 bases and J gave up 1 base, with 14 bases separating them. CDR3 region: CSAPKAMGTDTQYF. CDR3 nucleotide sequence: TGCAGTGCCCCCAAAGCAATGGGCACAGATACGCAGTATTTT.

In its sample, this clonotype was seen a few times. V and J are TRBV9 and TRBJ2-2; D is ambiguous. Germline V gene sequence: CDR1 SGDLS, CDR2 YYNGEE. V lost 7 bases and J lost 0, with 19 bases in between. The CDR3 spans 17 residues. The CDR3 DNA sequence: TGTGCCAGCTCCCGGCCGGCTGTAGACCCGAACACCGGGGAGCTGTTTTTT. Its translation: CASSRPAVDPNTGELFF. The full variable domain, completed using reference TRBV9 and TRBJ2-2, is DSGVTQTPKHLITATGQRVTLRCSPRSGDLSVYWYQQSLDQGLQFLIQYYNGEERAKGNILERFSAQQFPDLHSELNLSSLELGDSALYFCASSRPAVDPNTGELFFGEGSRLTVL.

This clonotype was picked up a small number of times. The rearrangement links TRBV6-2 or TRBV6-3 to TRBJ2-3; D unresolved. This CDR3 is built from 12 residues. Per germline, CDR1 MNHEY and CDR2 SVGEGT. Trimming pared 5 bases from V and 4 bases from J, leaving 7 bases between. For the CDR3, the DNA is TGTGCCAGCAGTCCAAACTCAGATACGCAGTATTTT. Translating it yields CASSPNSDTQYF.

The chain uses TRBV7-9 and TRBJ2-7; no firm D call. CDR3 length: 12 residues. The V gene lost 4 bases and the J gene lost 4 bases, with 8 bases spanning the gap. Germline lookup yields CDR1 SEHNR and CDR2 FQNEAQ (reference sequence). The CDR3 DNA sequence: TGTGCCAGCAGCTCTCGTCGGTACGAGCAGTACGTC. Protein: CASSSRRYEQYV.